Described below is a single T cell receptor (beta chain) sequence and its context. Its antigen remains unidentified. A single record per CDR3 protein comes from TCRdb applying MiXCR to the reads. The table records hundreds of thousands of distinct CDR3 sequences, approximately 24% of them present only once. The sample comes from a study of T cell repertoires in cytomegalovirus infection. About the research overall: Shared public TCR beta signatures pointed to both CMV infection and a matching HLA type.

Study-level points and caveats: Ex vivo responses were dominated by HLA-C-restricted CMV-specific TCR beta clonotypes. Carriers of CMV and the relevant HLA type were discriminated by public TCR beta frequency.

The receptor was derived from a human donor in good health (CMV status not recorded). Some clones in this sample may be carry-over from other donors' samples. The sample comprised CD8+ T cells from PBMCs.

The CDR3: CSALNEGDEQFF. Written as DNA, the CDR3 is TGCAGTGCTCTTAATGAGGGCGATGAGCAGTTCTTC. The chain couples TRBV20-1 to TRBJ2-1; D is possibly TRBD2 (5 bases). The CDR3 consists of 12 residues. Looked up from germline, CDR1 is DFQATT and CDR2 is SNEGSKA (reference sequence). V gave up 5 bases and J gave up 8 bases, with 13 bases separating them.